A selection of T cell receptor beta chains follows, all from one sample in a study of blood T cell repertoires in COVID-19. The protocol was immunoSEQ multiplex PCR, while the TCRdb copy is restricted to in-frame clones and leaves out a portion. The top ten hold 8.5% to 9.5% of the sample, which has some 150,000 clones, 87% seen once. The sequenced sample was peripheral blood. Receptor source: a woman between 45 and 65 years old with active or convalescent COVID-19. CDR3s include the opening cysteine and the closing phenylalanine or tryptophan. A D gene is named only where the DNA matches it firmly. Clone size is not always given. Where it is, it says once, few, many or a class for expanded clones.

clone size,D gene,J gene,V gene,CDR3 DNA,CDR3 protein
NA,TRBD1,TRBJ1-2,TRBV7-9,TGTGCCAGCAGCTCGTATCAGGGGGCTTACGGCTACACCTTC,CASSSYQGAYGYTF
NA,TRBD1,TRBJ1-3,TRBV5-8,TGTGCCAGCAGCCCACGGGACAGTAGAAACACCATATATTTT,CASSPRDSRNTIYF
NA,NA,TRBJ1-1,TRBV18,TGTGCCAGCTCACCATACGCTAGCGGGGGAACAGGCACTGAAGCTTTCTTT,CASSPYASGGTGTEAFF
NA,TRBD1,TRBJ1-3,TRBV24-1,TGTGCCACCAGTGAAGGCAGGGGGACTGGAAACACCATATATTTT,CATSEGRGTGNTIYF
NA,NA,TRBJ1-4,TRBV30,TGTGCCTGGAGCAAACAGACAGCTGAAAAACTGTTTTTT,CAWSKQTAEKLFF
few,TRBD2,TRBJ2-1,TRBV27,TGTGCCAGCACCACTTTAGCGGGAGGGCGGGGCCATGAGCAGTTCTTC,CASTTLAGGRGHEQFF
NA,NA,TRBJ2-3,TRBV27,TGTGCCAGCAGTAAAATTTGGGCAGGGGGCACAGATACGCAGTATTTT,CASSKIWAGGTDTQYF
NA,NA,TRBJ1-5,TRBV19,TGTGCCAGTAGTCCCGTGGGGGGGCAGCCCCAGCATTTT,CASSPVGGQPQHF
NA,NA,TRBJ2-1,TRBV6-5,TGTGCCAGCCGAATTACTAGTAACTCCTACAATGAGCAGTTCTTC,CASRITSNSYNEQFF
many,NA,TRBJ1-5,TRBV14,TGTGCCAGCAGCCAAGACAACAGGAATGATAGCAATCAGCCCCAGCATTTT,CASSQDNRNDSNQPQHF
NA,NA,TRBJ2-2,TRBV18,TGTGCCAGCTCACTTCGAGGAGGGCCCGCGAACACCGGGGAGCTGTTTTTT,CASSLRGGPANTGELFF
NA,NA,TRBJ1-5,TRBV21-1,TGTGCCAGCATACCGCCCTCAGGGAATCAGCCCCAGCATTTT,CASIPPSGNQPQHF